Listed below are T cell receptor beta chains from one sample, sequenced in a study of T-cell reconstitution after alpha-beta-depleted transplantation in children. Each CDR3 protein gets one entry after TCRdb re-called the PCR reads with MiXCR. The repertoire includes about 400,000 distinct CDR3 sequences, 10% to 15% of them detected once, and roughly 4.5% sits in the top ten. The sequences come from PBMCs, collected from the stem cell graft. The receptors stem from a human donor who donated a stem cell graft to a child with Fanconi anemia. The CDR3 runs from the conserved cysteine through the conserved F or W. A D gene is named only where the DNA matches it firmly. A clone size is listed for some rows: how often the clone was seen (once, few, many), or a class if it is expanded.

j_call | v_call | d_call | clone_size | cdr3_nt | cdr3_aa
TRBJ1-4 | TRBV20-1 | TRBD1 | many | TGCAGTCCGACAGGGACGGATGAAAAACTGTTTTTT | CSPTGTDEKLFF
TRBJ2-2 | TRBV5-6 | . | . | TGTGCCAGCAGCCCGGGACTGGGCACCGGGGAGCTGTTTTTT | CASSPGLGTGELFF
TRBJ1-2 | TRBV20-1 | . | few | TGCAGTGCTAGAGATTGGGGACTTGGAGGCTACACCTTC | CSARDWGLGGYTF
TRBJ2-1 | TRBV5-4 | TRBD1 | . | TGTGCCAGCAGCTCCCCCGGGACAGGGGTCAATGAGCAGTTCTTC | CASSSPGTGVNEQFF
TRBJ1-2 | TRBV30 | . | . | TGTGCCTGGAGTGCCGGGGCTAGTTTTGGACGCTTC | CAWSAGASFGRF
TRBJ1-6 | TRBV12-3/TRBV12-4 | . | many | TGTGCCAGCAGTTTAGATGGGGTTAGTAATTCACCCCTCCACTTT | CASSLDGVSNSPLHF
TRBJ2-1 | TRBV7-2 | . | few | TGTGCCAGCAGCTCCTCGGGAGACCGGGGAACTTACAATGAGCAGTTCTTC | CASSSSGDRGTYNEQFF
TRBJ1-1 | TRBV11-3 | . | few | TGTGCCAGCAGCCACAACATAGAAGCTTTCTTT | CASSHNIEAFF
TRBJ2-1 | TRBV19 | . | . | TGTGCCAGTAGTATAGGGGGTGAGCAGTTCTTC | CASSIGGEQFF
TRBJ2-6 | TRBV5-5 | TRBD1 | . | TGTGCCAGCAGCTTGAACAGGGGGCGCCCCATTGGGGCCAACGTCCTGACTTTC | CASSLNRGRPIGANVLTF
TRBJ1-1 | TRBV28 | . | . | TGTGCCAGCAGGCCTGGGGGGGGTCAGGGGTATGAAGCTTTCTTT | CASRPGGGQGYEAFF
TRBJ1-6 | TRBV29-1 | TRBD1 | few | TGCAGCGTCGCCACAGGGGAGTGGGATTCACCCCTCCACTTT | CSVATGEWDSPLHF
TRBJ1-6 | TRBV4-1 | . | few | TGCGCCAGCAGCCAGGAGGGGACGTTGAGCTCCTATAATTCACCCCTCCACTTT | CASSQEGTLSSYNSPLHF
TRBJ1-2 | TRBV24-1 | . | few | TGTGCCACCAGTGACCAACAGGGAAGCTATGGCTACACCTTC | CATSDQQGSYGYTF
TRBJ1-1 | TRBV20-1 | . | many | TGCAGTGCTAGAGATAGGAGATTGGGAGACACTGAAGCTTTCTTT | CSARDRRLGDTEAFF
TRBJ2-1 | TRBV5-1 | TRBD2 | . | TGCGCCAGCAGCTTGGTCGCGGGGGGTACCTACAATGAGCAGTTCTTC | CASSLVAGGTYNEQFF
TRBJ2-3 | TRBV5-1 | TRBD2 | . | TGCGCCAGCAGCTTGGGAGGGACTAGCGGGGGGGCCTCAGATACGCAGTATTTT | CASSLGGTSGGASDTQYF
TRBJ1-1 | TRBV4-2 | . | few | TGTGCCAGCAGCCAAGAGAATCTAGACACTGAAGCTTTCTTT | CASSQENLDTEAFF
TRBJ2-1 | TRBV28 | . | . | TGTGCCAGCACCTCGAGGGGGGCCGGTTACAATGAGCAGTTCTTC | CASTSRGAGYNEQFF
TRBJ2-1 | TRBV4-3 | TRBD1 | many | TGCGCCAGCAGCTCTCGGACAGGGGGCTCCTACAATGAGCAGTTCTTC | CASSSRTGGSYNEQFF
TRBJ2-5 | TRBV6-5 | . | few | TGTGCCAGCAGTTACTCCTTACGGGGAAGCCAAGAGACCCAGTACTTC | CASSYSLRGSQETQYF
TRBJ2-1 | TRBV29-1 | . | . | TGCAGCGTTGACGTTACAGAAGAGTACAATGAGCAGTTCTTC | CSVDVTEEYNEQFF
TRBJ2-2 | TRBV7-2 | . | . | TGTGCCAGCAGCGAAGGGGGTAGCGGGAACACCGGGGAGCTGTTTTTT | CASSEGGSGNTGELFF
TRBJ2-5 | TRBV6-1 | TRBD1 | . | TGTGCCAGCAGGGAGACAGGGGTTGTGTTGGAGACCCAGTACTTC | CASRETGVVLETQYF
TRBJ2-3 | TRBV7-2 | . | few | TGTGCCAGCAGCCAGAAAGTGGCAGATACGCAGTATTTT | CASSQKVADTQYF
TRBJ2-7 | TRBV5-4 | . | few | TGTGCCAGCGGCCGACAGGATAACGAGCAGTACTTC | CASGRQDNEQYF
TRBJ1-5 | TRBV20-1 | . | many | TGCAGTGCTAGAGATCTAGGGGACGGGTCCAATCAGCCCCAGCATTTT | CSARDLGDGSNQPQHF
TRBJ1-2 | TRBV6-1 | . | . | TGTGCCAGCAGTGAGACCCCCACAGGTACGGGATACTATGGCTACACCTTC | CASSETPTGTGYYGYTF
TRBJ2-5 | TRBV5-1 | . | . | TGCGCCAGCAGCTCGGCGGGATGGGCCCCACAAGAGACCCAGTACTTC | CASSSAGWAPQETQYF
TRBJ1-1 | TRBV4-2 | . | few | TGTGCCAGCAACTTTCGCGGGGCGAACACTGAAGCTTTCTTT | CASNFRGANTEAFF
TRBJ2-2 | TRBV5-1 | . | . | TGCGCCAGCAGCACTGAGGCGGGTACCGGGGAGCTGTTTTTT | CASSTEAGTGELFF
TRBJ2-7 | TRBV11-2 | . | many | TGTGCCAGCAGCTTACCCCCTTTTGAAAAGCAGTACTTC | CASSLPPFEKQYF
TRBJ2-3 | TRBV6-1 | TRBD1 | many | TGTGCCAGCTCGCGGGGACAGGGAACAGATACGCAGTATTTT | CASSRGQGTDTQYF
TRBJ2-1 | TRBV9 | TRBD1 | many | TGTGCCAGCAGCGTAGAGACAGGGCACAATGAGCAGTTCTTC | CASSVETGHNEQFF
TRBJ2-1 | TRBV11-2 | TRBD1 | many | TGTGCCAGCAGCCCGGACAGGGCAAACTACAATGAGCAGTTCTTC | CASSPDRANYNEQFF
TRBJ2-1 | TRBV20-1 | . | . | TGCCGAGTCCGGGACACCTACAATGAGCAGTTCTTC | CRVRDTYNEQFF
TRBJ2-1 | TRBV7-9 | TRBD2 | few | TGTGCCAGCAGCCCTCTAGCGGGGGCCGACAATGAGCAGTTCTTC | CASSPLAGADNEQFF
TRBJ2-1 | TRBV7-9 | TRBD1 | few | TGTGCCAGCAGCTCCGGGACAGGGGGGGGCTCCTACAATGAGCAGTTCTTC | CASSSGTGGGSYNEQFF
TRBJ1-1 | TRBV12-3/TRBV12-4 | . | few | TGTGCCAGCAGTTTCTCCCCCCCGACAGTGAACACTGAAGCTTTCTTT | CASSFSPPTVNTEAFF